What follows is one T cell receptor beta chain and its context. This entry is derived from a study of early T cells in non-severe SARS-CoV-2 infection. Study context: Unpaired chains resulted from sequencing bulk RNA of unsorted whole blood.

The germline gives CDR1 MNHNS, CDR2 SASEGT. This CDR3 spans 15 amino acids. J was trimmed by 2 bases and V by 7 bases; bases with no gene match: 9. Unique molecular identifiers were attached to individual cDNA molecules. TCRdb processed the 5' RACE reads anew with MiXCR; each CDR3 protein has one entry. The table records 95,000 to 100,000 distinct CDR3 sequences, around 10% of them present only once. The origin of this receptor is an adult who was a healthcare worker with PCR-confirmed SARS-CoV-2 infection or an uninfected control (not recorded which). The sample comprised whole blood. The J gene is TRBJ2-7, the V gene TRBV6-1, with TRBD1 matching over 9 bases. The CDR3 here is CASTTRDRATYEQYF. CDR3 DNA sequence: TGTGCCAGCACTACCCGGGACAGGGCGACCTACGAGCAGTACTTC.